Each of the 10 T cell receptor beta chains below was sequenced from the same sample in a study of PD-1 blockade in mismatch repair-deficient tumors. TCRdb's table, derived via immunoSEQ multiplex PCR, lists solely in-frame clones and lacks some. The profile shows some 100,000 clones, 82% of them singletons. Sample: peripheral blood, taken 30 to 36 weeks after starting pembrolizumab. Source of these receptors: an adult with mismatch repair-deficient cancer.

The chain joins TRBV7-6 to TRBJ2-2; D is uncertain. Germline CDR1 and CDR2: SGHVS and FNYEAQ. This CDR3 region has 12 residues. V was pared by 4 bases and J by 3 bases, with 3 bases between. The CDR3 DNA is TGTGCCAGCAGCTCCTACACCGGGGAGCTGTTTTTT. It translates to CASSSYTGELFF. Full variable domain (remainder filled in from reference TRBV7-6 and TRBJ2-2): GAGVSQSPRYKVTKRGQDVALRCDPISGHVSLYWYRQALGQGPEFLTYFNYEAQQDKSGLPNDRFSAERPEGSISTLTIQRTEQRDSAMYRCASSSYTGELFFGEGSRLTVL.

CDR3 in amino acids: CASSLSGPTVNTEAFF. In DNA form, the CDR3 reads TGCGCCAGCAGCTTATCGGGACCAACCGTGAACACTGAAGCTTTCTTT. V gene TRBV5-1 combines with J gene TRBJ1-1, with D perhaps matching TRBD1 (5 bases). The V gene's germline CDR1 is SGHRS and CDR2 YFSETQ. CDR3 size: 16 residues. The V and J ends lost 2 bases and 0 bases respectively, with 14 bases between them.

The CDR3 DNA is TGCGCCAGCAGCCCCGGGGGGGTAGACAAAAAACTGTTTTTT. It codes for CASSPGGVDKKLFF. This rearrangement joins TRBV5-1 to TRBJ1-4, with D maybe TRBD1 (5 bases). The germline gives CDR1 SGHRS, CDR2 YFSETQ. V was shortened by 4 bases and J by 9 bases, with 16 bases between the two germline ends. The CDR3 length is 14 residues.

The CDR3 region has the DNA TGTGCCAGCAAACCCTCTTCGGACACTAACCAAGAGACCCAGTACTTC. Protein sequence: CASKPSSDTNQETQYF. The rearrangement links TRBV18 to TRBJ2-5; the D gene is possibly TRBD1 (5 bases). The germline V gene has CDR1 KGHSH and CDR2 LQKENI. Trimming stripped 8 bases from V and 0 bases from J, with 19 bases between. The CDR3 has 16 amino acids.

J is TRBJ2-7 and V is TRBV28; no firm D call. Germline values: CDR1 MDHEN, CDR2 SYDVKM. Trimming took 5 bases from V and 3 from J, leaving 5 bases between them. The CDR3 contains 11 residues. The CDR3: CASSRIYEQYF. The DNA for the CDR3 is TGTGCCAGCAGTCGGATCTACGAGCAGTACTTC.

The DNA of the CDR3 is TGTGCCAGCAGCGTAGCAGGGGGGACTAATGAAAAACTGTTTTTT. Its protein is CASSVAGGTNEKLFF. The chain couples TRBV9 to TRBJ1-4; 7 bases are shared with TRBD1. Germline CDR1 reads SGDLS; CDR2 reads YYNGEE. The CDR3 has 15 residues. The V and J ends lost 0 bases and 2 bases, in that order; junction bases with no gene match: 1.

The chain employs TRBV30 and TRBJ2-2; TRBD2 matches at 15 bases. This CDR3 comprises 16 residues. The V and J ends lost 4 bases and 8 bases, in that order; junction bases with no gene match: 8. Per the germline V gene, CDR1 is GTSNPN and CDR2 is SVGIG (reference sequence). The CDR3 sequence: CAWIATGLAGGGELFF. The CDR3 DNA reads TGTGCCTGGATAGCCACAGGACTAGCGGGAGGGGGGGAGCTGTTTTTT.

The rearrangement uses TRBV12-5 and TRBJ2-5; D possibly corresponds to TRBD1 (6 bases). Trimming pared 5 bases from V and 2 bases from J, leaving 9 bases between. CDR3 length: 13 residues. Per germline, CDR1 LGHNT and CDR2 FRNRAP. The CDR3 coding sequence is TGTGCTAGTGGTGGGACACCACAAGAGACCCAGTACTTC. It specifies CASGGTPQETQYF.

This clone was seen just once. CDR3 residues: CASSFGGFEQYF. In nucleotides, the CDR3 is TGTGCCAGCAGCTTCGGGGGGTTCGAGCAGTACTTC. The V and J genes are TRBV11-2 and TRBJ2-7, with 7 bases aligning to TRBD2. Germline CDR1 and CDR2: SGHAT and FQNNGV. This CDR3 comprises 12 residues. J was trimmed by 6 bases and V by 3 bases; bases with no gene match: 2.

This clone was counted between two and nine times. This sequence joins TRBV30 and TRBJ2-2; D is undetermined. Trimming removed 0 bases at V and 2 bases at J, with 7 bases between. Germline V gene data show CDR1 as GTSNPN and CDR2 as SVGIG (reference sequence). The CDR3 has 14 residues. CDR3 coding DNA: TGTGCCTGGAGTGTAGGGCCCAACACCGGGGAGCTGTTTTTT. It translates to CAWSVGPNTGELFF.